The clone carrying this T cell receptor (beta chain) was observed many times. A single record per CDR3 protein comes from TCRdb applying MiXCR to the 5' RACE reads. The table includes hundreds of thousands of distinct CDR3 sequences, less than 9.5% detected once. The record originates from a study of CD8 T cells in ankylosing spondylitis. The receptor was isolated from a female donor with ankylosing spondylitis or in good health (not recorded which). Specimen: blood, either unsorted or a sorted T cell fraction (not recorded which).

The CDR3 is CATSSSSGNGETQYF. Here the CDR3 DNA reads TGTGCCACCAGCAGTTCATCGGGGAATGGAGAGACCCAGTACTTC. The gene calls are TRBV15 and TRBJ2-5, with D perhaps matching TRBD2 (5 bases). CDR3 length equals 15 residues. Germline assignment: CDR1 LNHNV and CDR2 YYDKDF (reference sequence). V was clipped by 3 bases and J by 4 bases, with 15 bases between them. Using reference TRBV15 and TRBJ2-5 for the parts outside the CDR3, the full variable domain is DAMVIQNPRYQVTQFGKPVTLSCSQTLNHNVMYWYQQKSSQAPKLLFHYYDKDFNNEADTPDNFQSRRPNTSFCFLDIRSPGLGDTAMYLCATSSSSGNGETQYFGPGTRLLVL.